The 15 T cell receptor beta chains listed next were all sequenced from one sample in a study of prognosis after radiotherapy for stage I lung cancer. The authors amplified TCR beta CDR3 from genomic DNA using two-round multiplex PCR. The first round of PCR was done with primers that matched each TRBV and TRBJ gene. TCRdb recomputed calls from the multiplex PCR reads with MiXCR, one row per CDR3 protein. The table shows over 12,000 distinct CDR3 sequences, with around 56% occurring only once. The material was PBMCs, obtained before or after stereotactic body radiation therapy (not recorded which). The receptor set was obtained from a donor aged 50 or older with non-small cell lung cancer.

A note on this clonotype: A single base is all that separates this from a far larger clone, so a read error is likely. CDR3 in amino acids: CASSPRGANTEAFF. DNA for the CDR3: TGTGCCAGCAGTCCTAGAGGGGCCAACACTGAAGCTTTCTTT. The chain couples TRBV6-8 to TRBJ1-1; possibly TRBD1 for D (5 bases). CDR3 length equals 14 residues. Trimming cost V 5 bases and J 2 bases, with 12 bases left between them. From germline, CDR1 is MNHGY and CDR2 SAAAGT.

The CDR3 spells CASSLYGGGGEQYF. The CDR3 nucleotides are TGCGCCAGCAGCTTATATGGAGGAGGTGGCGAGCAGTACTTC. The chain recombines TRBV5-1 with TRBJ2-7, with TRBD2 as a possible D gene (5 bases). The CDR3 spans 14 residues. CDR1 is SGHRS and CDR2 is YFSETQ in the germline V gene. V lost 2 bases and J lost 6, with 15 bases in between.

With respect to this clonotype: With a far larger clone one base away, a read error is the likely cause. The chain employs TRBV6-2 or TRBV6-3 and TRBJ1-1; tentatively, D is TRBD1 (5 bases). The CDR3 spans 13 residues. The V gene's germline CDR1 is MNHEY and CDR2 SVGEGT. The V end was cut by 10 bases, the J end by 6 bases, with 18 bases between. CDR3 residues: CATKQQVRSEAFF. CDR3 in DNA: TGTGCCACCAAACAACAGGTGCGCTCTGAAGCTTTCTTT.

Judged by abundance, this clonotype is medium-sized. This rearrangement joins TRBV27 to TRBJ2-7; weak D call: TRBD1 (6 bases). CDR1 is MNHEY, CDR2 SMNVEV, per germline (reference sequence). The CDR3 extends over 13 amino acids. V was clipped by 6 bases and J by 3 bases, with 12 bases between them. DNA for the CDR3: TGTGCCAGCAGCGGGACACCAGGCTACGAGCAGTACTTC. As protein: CASSGTPGYEQYF.

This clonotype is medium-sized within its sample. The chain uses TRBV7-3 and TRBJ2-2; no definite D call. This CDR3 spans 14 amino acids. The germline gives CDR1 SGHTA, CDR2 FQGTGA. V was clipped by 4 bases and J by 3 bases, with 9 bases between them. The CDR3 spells CASSYFADTGELFF. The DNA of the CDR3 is TGTGCCAGCAGCTATTTCGCGGACACCGGGGAGCTGTTTTTT.

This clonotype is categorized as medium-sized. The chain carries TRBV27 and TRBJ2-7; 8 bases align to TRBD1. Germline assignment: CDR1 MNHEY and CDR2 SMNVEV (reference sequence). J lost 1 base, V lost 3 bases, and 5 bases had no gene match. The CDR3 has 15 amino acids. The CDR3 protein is CASSFRGQESYEQYF. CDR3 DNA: TGTGCCAGCAGTTTCCGGGGACAGGAGTCCTACGAGCAGTACTTC.

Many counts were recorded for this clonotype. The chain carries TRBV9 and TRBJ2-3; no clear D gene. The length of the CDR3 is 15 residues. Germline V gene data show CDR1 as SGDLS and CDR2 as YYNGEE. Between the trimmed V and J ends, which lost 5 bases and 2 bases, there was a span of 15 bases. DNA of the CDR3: TGTGCCAGCAGTTTCACCCAAGTCTTCACAGATACGCAGTATTTT. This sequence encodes CASSFTQVFTDTQYF.

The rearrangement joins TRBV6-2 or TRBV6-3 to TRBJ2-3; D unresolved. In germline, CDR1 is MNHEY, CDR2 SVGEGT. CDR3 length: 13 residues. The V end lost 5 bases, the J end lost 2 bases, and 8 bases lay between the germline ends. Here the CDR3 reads CASSHTDTDTQYF. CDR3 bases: TGTGCCAGCAGTCATACCGACACAGATACGCAGTATTTT.

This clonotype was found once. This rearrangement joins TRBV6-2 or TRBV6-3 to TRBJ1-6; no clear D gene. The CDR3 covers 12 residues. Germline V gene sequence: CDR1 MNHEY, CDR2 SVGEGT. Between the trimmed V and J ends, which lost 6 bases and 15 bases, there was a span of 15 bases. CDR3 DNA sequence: TGTGCCAGCAGAGCTATAGTAGGGTACCTCCACTTT. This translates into CASRAIVGYLHF.

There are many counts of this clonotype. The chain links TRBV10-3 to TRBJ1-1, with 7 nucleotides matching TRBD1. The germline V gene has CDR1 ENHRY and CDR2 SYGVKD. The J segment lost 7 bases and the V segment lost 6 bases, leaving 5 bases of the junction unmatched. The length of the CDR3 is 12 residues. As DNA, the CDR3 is TGTGCCATCAGGGGGACAGACCTTGAAGCTTTCTTT. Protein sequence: CAIRGTDLEAFF.

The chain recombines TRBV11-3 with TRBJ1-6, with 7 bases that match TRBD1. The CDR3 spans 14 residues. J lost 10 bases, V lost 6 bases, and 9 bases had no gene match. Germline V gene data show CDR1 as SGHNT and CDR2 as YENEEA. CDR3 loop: CASSFRGDSSPLHF. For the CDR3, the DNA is TGTGCCAGCAGTTTCAGGGGGGATAGCTCACCCCTCCACTTT.

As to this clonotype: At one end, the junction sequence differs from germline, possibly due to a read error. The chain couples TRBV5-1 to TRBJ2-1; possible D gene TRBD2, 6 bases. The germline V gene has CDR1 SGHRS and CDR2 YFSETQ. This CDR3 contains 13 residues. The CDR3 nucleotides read TGCGCCGGCAGCAATAGCGGTAACAATGAGCAGTTCTTC. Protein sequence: CAGSNSGNNEQFF.

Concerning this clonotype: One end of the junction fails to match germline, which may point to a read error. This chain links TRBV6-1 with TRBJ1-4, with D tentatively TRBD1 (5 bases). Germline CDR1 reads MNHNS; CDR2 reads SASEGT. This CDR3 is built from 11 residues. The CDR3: CASSVGRPRVF. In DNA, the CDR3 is TGTGCCAGCAGTGTGGGACGGCCCAGGGTTTTT.

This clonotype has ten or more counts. The CDR3 loop reads CASSVVSSSDEQYF. CDR3 DNA: TGTGCCAGCAGCGTAGTCTCTTCCTCGGACGAGCAGTACTTC. The chain is built from TRBV9 and TRBJ2-7; D is undetermined. The CDR3 spans 14 residues. The germline V gene has CDR1 SGDLS and CDR2 YYNGEE. Trimming left V 0 bases short and J 5 bases short, with 12 bases between.

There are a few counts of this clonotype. The CDR3 coding sequence is TGCAGTGCTAGACAGACAGGGGCGGTGGTGAACTATGGCTACACCTTC. Its protein is CSARQTGAVVNYGYTF. The chain carries TRBV20-1 and TRBJ1-2; 8 bases fit TRBD1. Germline V gives CDR1 DFQATT, CDR2 SNEGSKA (reference sequence). Losses at the gene ends were 2 bases for V and 2 bases for J; bases not matched to a gene: 10. The CDR3 totals 16 residues.